This T cell receptor (beta chain) came from a study of beta chain features in type 1 diabetes. With 4 bases removed from V and 1 base from J, the gap between germline ends came to 13 bases. The CDR3 runs to 15 residues. Looked up from germline, CDR1 is LGHNA and CDR2 is YNFKEQ. The sequenced template was cDNA made from the entire isolated RNA. The table came from immunoSEQ multiplex PCR; TCRdb's copy has only in-frame clones and leaves some out. The sample yields hundreds of thousands of clones, roughly a sixth seen once. Study-wide results and caveats: Type 1 diabetes patients had moderately but significantly shorter TCRB CDR3s in all four CD4+ subsets. It was among patients, rather than healthy donors, that naive, central memory and Treg TCRB repertoires appeared more similar.

This clone was seen a few times. The antigen is unknown. Every donor provided one heparinised blood draw, which averaged around 120 mL. This chain links TRBV4-2 with TRBJ2-5; D not resolved. The sample comprised naive CD4+ T cells from blood. The clonotype comes from a young man in good health. CDR3 DNA: TGTGCCAGCAGCCCAAGTTCGGCCCTCCAAGAGACCCAGTACTTC. This gives the protein CASSPSSALQETQYF.